This T cell receptor beta chain was found in a study of cytomegalovirus exposure and HLA in healthy donors. Study-wide context: Earlier work reported 110 million or so unique TCR beta sequences from about 200 million T cells.

With 60 Vbeta and 13 Jbeta primers, the PCR was carried out. Profiled with immunoSEQ multiplex PCR; TCRdb holds only in-frame clones, not every one. The table has about 120,000 clones, roughly 79% seen once; the top ten hold less than 2.5%. The CDR3 covers 13 residues. V trimming: 5 bases; J trimming: 5 bases; junction bases outside the gene matches: 5. Germline V gene data show CDR1 as KGHSH and CDR2 as LQKENI. The source is a woman aged 40 to 49 in good health and CMV-seronegative. The chain carries TRBV18 and TRBJ1-2; 7 bases are shared with TRBD1. Material: PBMCs. In DNA, the CDR3 is TGTGCCAGCTCAGGGGACAGTGATTATGGCTACACCTTC. Its translation: CASSGDSDYGYTF.